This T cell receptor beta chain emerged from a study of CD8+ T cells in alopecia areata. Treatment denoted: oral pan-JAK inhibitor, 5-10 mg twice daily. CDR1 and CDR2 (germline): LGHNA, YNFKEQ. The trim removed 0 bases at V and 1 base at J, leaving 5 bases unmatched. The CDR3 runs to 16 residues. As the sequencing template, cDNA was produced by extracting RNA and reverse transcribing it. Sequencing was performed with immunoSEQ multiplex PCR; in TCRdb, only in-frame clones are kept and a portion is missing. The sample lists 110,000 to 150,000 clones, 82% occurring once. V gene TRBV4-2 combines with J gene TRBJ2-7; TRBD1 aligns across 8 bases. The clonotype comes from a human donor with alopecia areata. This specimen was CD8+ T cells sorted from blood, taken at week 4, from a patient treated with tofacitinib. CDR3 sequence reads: CASSQEETGASYEQYF. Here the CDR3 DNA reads TGTGCCAGCAGCCAAGAAGAGACAGGGGCGTCCTACGAGCAGTACTTC.